Listed here is a single T cell receptor (beta chain). No count is recorded, though its frequency marks this clonotype as medium-sized (0.01 to 0.1%). The target of this receptor is not known. TRB rearrangements were amplified by multiplex PCR using a touch-down protocol with TRB-A and TRB-B primer pools mixed in one tube. Illumina adapters and sample indices were attached to the amplicons through two consecutive PCR reactions using Phusion HS II polymerase. Amplicons were gel-purified with the NucleoSpin Gel and PCR Clean-up kit, then quantified by Qubit and quality-checked on an Agilent 2100 Bioanalyzer. Sequencing of the libraries was done on an Illumina MiSeq with 600-cycle, single-indexed, paired-end runs. As for how the authors treated the data: TRB reads were aligned and assembled with MiXCR version 2.1.12 using the default MiXCR reference library. Each unique CDR3 nucleotide sequence defined a clone, and only productive sequences with at least two reads were analysed. Repertoire diversity was assessed by alpha-parameterized diversity profiles (alpha 0 to 5), including Shannon (alpha 1) and Simpson (alpha 2) indices, computed with an R script. Combinatorial TRB VJ usage was calculated with the tcR package and was compared between cohorts by principal component analysis performed with ade4. TCRbeta CDR3s were clustered with GLIPH on cohort pairs matched by age and read depth, and cluster frequencies were compared by Wilcoxon test. Each entry corresponds to one CDR3 protein sequence from reads that TCRdb reprocessed, and DNA is not given. TCRdb assigned the V and J calls; the authors' analysis was not used. The data table for this sample lists several thousand distinct CDR3 sequences. About 14% of the sample rests with the top ten.

The record originates from a study of T cell clusters in autoimmune cytopenias (dated by TCRdb to between 2018 and 2021). About the study as a whole: TRB sequencing reached a median depth of approximately 56,000 reads per sample and yielded a median of approximately 2,400 distinct TRB clonotypes per sample. In autoimmune cytopenia patients, peripheral blood TRB and IGH repertoires were sequenced during active disease and over treatment follow-up, together with healthy, CLL and autoimmune hepatitis controls. The study was designed to test whether a disease-specific immune repertoire signature usable as a blood-based biomarker is carried by autoimmune cytopenia patients. The full study reports these points: Healthy donors showed approximately 3-fold more exclusive TRB clusters than active autoimmune hepatitis patients, consistent with an autoimmunity-wide signature. A lack of physiological T cell clusters in primary autoimmune cytopenia patients was suggested by GLIPH, as 51 clusters were found to be exclusive to healthy donors versus some 18 exclusive to patients. TRB repertoire shifts, with less even repertoires observed in secondary cytopenia and CLL, were mostly attributed to lymphoma bias rather than autoimmunity. The cluster-lack signature was not seen for secondary cytopenia versus CLL, apparently masked by the dominant lymphoma-associated repertoire. The T cell clusters were defined only in silico, and the functional role of the clusters was left to be validated experimentally.

Each sample's TRB amplification started from around 230 ng of peripheral blood genomic DNA, which corresponds to some 36,000 genome equivalents. The CDR3 spans 17 residues, from the cysteine through the phenylalanine. No DNA sequence was recorded. Based on the germline V gene, the CDR1 and CDR2 sequences are SGHDT and YYEEEE. The source is a human donor with an autoimmune cytopenia or autoimmune hepatitis (not recorded which). The chain employs TRBV5-6 and TRBJ2-6; TCRdb's D call of TRBD2 is untestable without DNA. The sample consisted of peripheral blood. The CDR3 reads CASIRTSGSAGANVLTF.